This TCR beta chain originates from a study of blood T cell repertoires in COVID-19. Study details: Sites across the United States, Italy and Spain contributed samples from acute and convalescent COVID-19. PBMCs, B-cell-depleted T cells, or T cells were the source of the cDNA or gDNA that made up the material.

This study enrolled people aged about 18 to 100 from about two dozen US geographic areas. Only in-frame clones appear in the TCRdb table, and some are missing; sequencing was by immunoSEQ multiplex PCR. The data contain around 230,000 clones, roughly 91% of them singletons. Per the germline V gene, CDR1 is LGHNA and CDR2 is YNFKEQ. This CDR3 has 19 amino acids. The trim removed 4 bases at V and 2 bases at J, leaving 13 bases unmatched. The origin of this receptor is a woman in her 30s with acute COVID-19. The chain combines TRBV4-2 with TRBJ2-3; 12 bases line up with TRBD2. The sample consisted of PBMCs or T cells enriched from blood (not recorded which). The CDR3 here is CASSPDLTSGGLITDTQYF. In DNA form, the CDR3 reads TGTGCCAGCAGCCCAGATCTGACTAGCGGGGGATTAATCACAGATACGCAGTATTTT.